One sample yielded the 14 T cell receptor beta chains listed below, sequenced in a study of blood T cell repertoires in COVID-19. The data were produced by immunoSEQ multiplex PCR, yet TCRdb's version contains in-frame clones alone and is incomplete. The table records 400,000 to 550,000 clones, around 89% of them present only once. The material sequenced was peripheral blood. Every receptor here comes from a woman in her twenties or thirties with acute or convalescent COVID-19.

The chain employs TRBV28 and TRBJ1-1; no definite D call. V lost 2 bases to trimming and J lost 4 bases, with 11 bases between them. The CDR3 is 14 amino acids. Germline CDR1 MDHEN, CDR2 SYDVKM. Here the CDR3 reads CASSLPERPTEAFF. Here the CDR3 DNA reads TGTGCCAGCAGTTTACCCGAGCGGCCCACTGAAGCTTTCTTT.

The chain recombines TRBV5-5 with TRBJ2-1; TRBD1 is a possible D gene (6 bases). The CDR3 is 17 residues long. Germline V CDR1 and CDR2: SGHKS, YYEKEE (reference sequence). V lost 1 base and J lost 4, with 18 bases in between. The CDR3 protein is CASSLNTGNRGYNEQFF. CDR3 DNA sequence: TGTGCCAGCAGCTTGAACACAGGGAATCGGGGTTACAATGAGCAGTTCTTC. The full variable domain, its missing parts supplied by reference TRBV5-5 and TRBJ2-1, is DAGVTQSPTHLIKTRGQQVTLRCSPISGHKSVSWYQQVLGQGPQFIFQYYEKEERGRGNFPDRFSARQFPNYSSELNVNALLLGDSALYLCASSLNTGNRGYNEQFFGPGTRLTVL.

The chain carries TRBV24-1 and TRBJ2-7; 8 nucleotides line up with TRBD1. V lost 3 bases and J lost 6; bases outside the gene matches: 3. Germline V gene sequence: CDR1 KGHDR, CDR2 SFDVKD. This CDR3 is built from 13 residues. CDR3 coding DNA: TGTGCCACCAGTGATCCGGACAGGGCCGAGCAGTACTTC. Amino acid sequence: CATSDPDRAEQYF.

This clone was counted between two and nine times. The genes are TRBV5-5 and TRBJ1-2; D unresolved. The CDR3 length is 11 residues. The germline CDR1 and CDR2 sequences are SGHKS and YYEKEE (reference sequence). Trimming removed 0 bases from V and 8 bases from J, with 5 bases in between. The DNA for the CDR3 is TGTGCCAGCAGCTTGGACACGGGCTACACCTTC. As protein: CASSLDTGYTF.

Only a few counts were recorded for this clone. This CDR3 reads CAWGLDSPNYGYTF. DNA for the CDR3: TGTGCCTGGGGATTAGACAGCCCCAACTATGGCTACACCTTC. The gene calls are TRBV30 and TRBJ1-2; D is possibly TRBD1 (5 bases). Trimming removed 5 bases at V and 2 bases at J, with 15 bases between. Germline V gene lookup returns CDR1 GTSNPN and CDR2 SVGIG (reference sequence). CDR3 length: 14 residues.

V gene TRBV18 combines with J gene TRBJ1-2; 7 positions agree with TRBD1. V shed 2 bases, J shed 7 bases, and the junction held 4 bases outside the gene matches. In germline, CDR1 is KGHSH, CDR2 LQKENI. The CDR3 spans 13 residues. The chain's CDR3 is CASSPGTAGGYTF. For the CDR3, the DNA is TGTGCCAGCTCACCAGGGACAGCCGGTGGCTACACCTTC.

The sample holds a few counts of this clone. The chain recombines TRBV5-4 with TRBJ1-1; 8 bases map to TRBD1. V was pared by 2 bases and J by 3 bases, with 9 bases of the junction left unmatched. Germline CDR1 SGHNT, CDR2 YYREEE (reference sequence). The CDR3 is 16 residues long. The CDR3 reads CASSLGGRGRDTEAFF. The CDR3 DNA reads as TGTGCCAGCAGCTTAGGCGGCAGGGGGCGCGACACTGAAGCTTTCTTT.

The genes are TRBV15 and TRBJ1-5; perhaps TRBD1 as D (6 bases). V was trimmed by 3 bases and J by 4 bases, leaving 19 bases between them. The germline gives CDR1 LNHNV, CDR2 YYDKDF (reference sequence). This CDR3 comprises 17 residues. CDR3 residues: CATSSHREEGRNQPQHF. In DNA, the CDR3 is TGTGCCACCAGCAGTCACAGGGAAGAGGGCCGAAATCAGCCCCAGCATTTT.

This clone was found once. V usage is TRBV27 and J usage is TRBJ2-3, with a tentative D call TRBD2 (7 bases). There are 15 residues in the CDR3. The germline gives CDR1 MNHEY, CDR2 SMNVEV (reference sequence). The V gene lost 2 bases and the J gene lost 0 bases, with 9 bases spanning the gap. DNA for the CDR3: TGTGCCAGCAGTTTAGGGAGGGGGAGCACAGATACGCAGTATTTT. It encodes CASSLGRGSTDTQYF.

V usage is TRBV4-1 and J usage is TRBJ2-7, with D maybe TRBD2 (5 bases). Trimming removed 0 bases from V and 3 bases from J, with 12 bases in between. The CDR3 extends over 15 amino acids. Looked up from germline, CDR1 is MGHRA and CDR2 is YSYEKL. CDR3 sequence reads: CASSQEGRANYEQYF. For the CDR3, the DNA is TGCGCCAGCAGCCAAGAGGGGAGAGCCAACTACGAGCAGTACTTC.

The chain carries TRBV21-1 and TRBJ2-5; the table calls TRBD1, which could not be checked here. TRBV21-1 is deemed a pseudogene. The CDR3 is made up of 12 amino acids. The DNA of the CDR3 is TGTGCCAGGAACAGGGGCGCGGAGACCCAGTACTTC. It yields the protein CARNRGAETQYF.

This clone appeared once. The chain carries TRBV7-9 and TRBJ1-6; D ambiguous. The length of the CDR3 is 17 residues. Germline V gives CDR1 SEHNR, CDR2 FQNEAQ (reference sequence). Trimming left V 6 bases short and J 0 bases short, with 15 bases between. CDR3 protein: CASRIWNTSSYNSPLHF. The CDR3 bases are TGTGCCAGCAGGATATGGAACACTAGCTCCTATAATTCACCCCTCCACTTT.

The CDR3 DNA follows: TGTGCCGGATCTGGGGCCCGTACCTTC. As protein: CAGSGARTF. This chain joins TRBV2 and TRBJ1-2, with a tentative D call TRBD1 (5 bases). Trimming removed 11 bases at V and 14 bases at J, with 15 bases between. Germline CDR1 and CDR2: SNHLY and FYNNEI. This CDR3 is built from 9 residues.

J is TRBJ2-3 and V is TRBV12-3 or TRBV12-4, with 8 positions matching TRBD1. This CDR3 is built from 13 residues. Trimming removed 5 bases from V and 7 bases from J; junction bases left unmatched: 5. The CDR3 spells CASSHQGANTQYF. CDR3 sequence (DNA): TGTGCCAGCAGTCATCAGGGGGCGAATACGCAGTATTTT.